The 16 T cell receptor beta chains below were found in one sample sequenced in a study of blood T cell repertoires in COVID-19. Here immunoSEQ multiplex PCR was the method, and the copy in TCRdb shows in-frame clones only, minus some. The sample contains some 160,000 clones, approximately 91% of which appear only once. Sequenced sample: peripheral blood. The receptors shown here come from a man aged 18 to 35 with acute or convalescent COVID-19.

The chain has TRBV5-1 and TRBJ2-2, with 7 bases identical to TRBD2. Germline loops: CDR1 SGHRS, CDR2 YFSETQ. This CDR3 has 16 amino acids. V trimming: 1 base; J trimming: 2 bases; junction bases outside the gene matches: 5. The DNA of the CDR3 is TGCGCCAGCAGCTTGATGCTAGCGGTCAACACCGGGGAGCTGTTTTTT. The encoded protein is CASSLMLAVNTGELFF. Using reference TRBV5-1 and TRBJ2-2 for the parts outside the CDR3, the full variable domain is KAGVTQTPRYLIKTRGQQVTLSCSPISGHRSVSWYQQTPGQGLQFLFEYFSETQRNKGNFPGRFSGRQFSNSRSEMNVSTLELGDSALYLCASSLMLAVNTGELFFGEGSRLTVL.

This clone was observed a single time. V gene TRBV10-1 combines with J gene TRBJ2-7, with D perhaps TRBD2 (6 bases). Per the germline V gene, CDR1 is WNHNN and CDR2 is SYGVQD (reference sequence). Between the trimmed V and J ends, which lost 4 bases and 4 bases, there was a span of 11 bases. The CDR3 has 13 residues. The CDR3 DNA sequence: TGCGCCAGCAGTGGTAGCGGAACGTACGAGCAGTACTTC. Residues: CASSGSGTYEQYF.

V gene TRBV4-1 combines with J gene TRBJ1-6; D unclear. CDR3 length equals 17 residues. Trimming took 0 bases from V and 3 from J, leaving 12 bases between them. Looked up from germline, CDR1 is MGHRA and CDR2 is YSYEKL. CDR3 in amino acids: CASSQDPPVNYNSPLHF. The CDR3 DNA reads TGCGCCAGCAGCCAAGATCCCCCGGTTAACTATAATTCACCCCTCCACTTT.

The CDR3 DNA is TGTGCCAGCAGCATGGGACTAGCGGACCAAGAGACCCAGTACTTC. Translation gives CASSMGLADQETQYF. V usage is TRBV9 and J usage is TRBJ2-5; 11 bases map to TRBD2. Germline-derived CDR1 and CDR2 are SGDLS and YYNGEE. The length of the CDR3 is 15 residues. Trimming cost V 4 bases and J 0 bases; bases outside gene matches: 2.

Here the CDR3 DNA reads TGTGCCAGCAGCTCTTCGGACAGGGGCTATGGCTACACCTTC. Translating gives CASSSSDRGYGYTF. The J gene is TRBJ1-2, the V gene TRBV9; 9 bases are a match to TRBD1. V shed 4 bases, J shed 4 bases, and the junction held 5 bases outside the gene matches. CDR3 length: 14 residues. Per germline, CDR1 SGDLS and CDR2 YYNGEE.

This chain links TRBV5-1 with TRBJ1-4; 10 bases match TRBD1. After removal of 0 bases from V and 6 bases from J, the junction contained 2 bases not matched to a gene. The CDR3 loop spans 15 amino acids. The germline V gene encodes CDR1 SGHRS and CDR2 YFSETQ. The CDR3 region is CASSLGDRGDEKLFF. DNA for the CDR3: TGCGCCAGCAGCTTGGGGGACAGGGGAGATGAAAAACTGTTTTTT.

J is TRBJ1-2 and V is TRBV12-5; 7 bases agree with TRBD1. Germline lookup yields CDR1 LGHNT and CDR2 FRNRAP. The CDR3 has 12 amino acids. V shed 1 base, J shed 9 bases, and the junction held 2 bases outside the gene matches. Here the CDR3 DNA reads TGTGCTAGTGGTTTGGAGACAGGGCGCTACACCTTC. The encoded protein is CASGLETGRYTF.

The V call is TRBV6-5, the J call TRBJ2-3; possibly TRBD1 for D (6 bases). Germline CDR1 reads MNHEY; CDR2 reads SVGAGI. The CDR3 runs 15 residues. V was cut by 4 bases and J by 0 bases, with 11 bases left in between. As DNA, the CDR3 is TGTGCCAGCAGTTCCCGGACAGCTAGCACAGATACGCAGTATTTT. As protein: CASSSRTASTDTQYF.

The rearrangement links TRBV6-1 to TRBJ1-5, with 9 nucleotides matching TRBD1. After removal of 4 bases from V and 0 bases from J, the junction contained 7 bases not matched to a gene. Germline CDR1 reads MNHNS; CDR2 reads SASEGT. The CDR3 contains 17 residues. CDR3 sequence reads: CASSGGQGRISNQPQHF. CDR3 nucleotide sequence: TGTGCCAGCAGTGGGGGACAGGGTAGGATTAGCAATCAGCCCCAGCATTTT.

The chain carries TRBV9 and TRBJ1-4, with D possibly being TRBD1 (5 bases). CDR1 is SGDLS, CDR2 YYNGEE, per germline. Trimming took 4 bases from V and 4 from J, leaving 11 bases between them. This CDR3 comprises 14 residues. The CDR3 sequence is CASSPDGGNEKLFF. CDR3 DNA sequence: TGTGCCAGCAGCCCAGACGGGGGTAATGAAAAACTGTTTTTT.

V and J are TRBV28 and TRBJ1-5; 7 bases are a match to TRBD1. V was clipped by 8 bases and J by 7 bases; unmatched bases: 5. CDR1 and CDR2 from the germline V gene are MDHEN and SYDVKM. The CDR3 contains 12 residues. CDR3 protein: CASVQGGQPQHF. The CDR3 DNA reads as TGTGCCAGCGTCCAGGGGGGCCAGCCCCAGCATTTT.

For this clone: This specimen includes other DNA sequences encoding the same CDR3. V is TRBV5-1 and J is TRBJ1-1; D not resolved. V gave up 0 bases and J gave up 1 base, with 7 bases separating them. This CDR3 is built from 14 residues. Germline V gives CDR1 SGHRS, CDR2 YFSETQ. CDR3 DNA sequence: TGCGCCAGCAGCTTGGAAGGCGGGAACACTGAAGCTTTCTTT. It specifies CASSLEGGNTEAFF. Based on the CDR3 plus reference TRBV5-1 and TRBJ1-1, the full variable domain is KAGVTQTPRYLIKTRGQQVTLSCSPISGHRSVSWYQQTPGQGLQFLFEYFSETQRNKGNFPGRFSGRQFSNSRSEMNVSTLELGDSALYLCASSLEGGNTEAFFGQGTRLTVV.

The V gene is TRBV6-5, the J gene TRBJ2-7; 10 bases fit TRBD2. The CDR3 contains 14 residues. The V and J ends lost 7 bases and 1 base, in that order; junction bases with no gene match: 4. Germline assignment: CDR1 MNHEY and CDR2 SVGAGI. CDR3 nucleotides: TGTGCCAGCAAGGAGACTAGCGGGTCCTACGAGCAGTACTTC. Translating it yields CASKETSGSYEQYF.

The chain joins TRBV24-1 to TRBJ2-1; 12 bases fit TRBD2. Germline assignment: CDR1 KGHDR and CDR2 SFDVKD. Trimming took 2 bases from V and 4 from J; bases not matched to a gene: 11. The CDR3 runs to 19 residues. The CDR3 DNA follows: TGTGCCACCAGTGATTCCCCAGGGGCTAGCGGGGGGGTTTACAATGAGCAGTTCTTC. Translating gives CATSDSPGASGGVYNEQFF.

The chain joins TRBV4-1 to TRBJ2-1; the match to TRBD1 covers 7 bases. With V trimmed by 4 bases and J by 1 base, 7 bases remained unmatched. The CDR3 contains 16 residues. The germline gives CDR1 MGHRA, CDR2 YSYEKL. The DNA for the CDR3 is TGCGCCAGCAGCCGGTTGACAGGGAAATCCTACAATGAGCAGTTCTTC. Its protein is CASSRLTGKSYNEQFF.

This clone came up once. The chain uses TRBV6-6 and TRBJ2-7; D possibly corresponds to TRBD2 (6 bases). From germline, CDR1 is MNHNY and CDR2 SVGAGI (reference sequence). The ends were cut back, 6 bases at V and 0 bases at J, with 12 bases in the middle. CDR3 length equals 14 residues. CDR3 residues: CASRLMTSSYEQYF. As DNA, the CDR3 is TGTGCCAGCAGACTAATGACTAGCTCCTACGAGCAGTACTTC.